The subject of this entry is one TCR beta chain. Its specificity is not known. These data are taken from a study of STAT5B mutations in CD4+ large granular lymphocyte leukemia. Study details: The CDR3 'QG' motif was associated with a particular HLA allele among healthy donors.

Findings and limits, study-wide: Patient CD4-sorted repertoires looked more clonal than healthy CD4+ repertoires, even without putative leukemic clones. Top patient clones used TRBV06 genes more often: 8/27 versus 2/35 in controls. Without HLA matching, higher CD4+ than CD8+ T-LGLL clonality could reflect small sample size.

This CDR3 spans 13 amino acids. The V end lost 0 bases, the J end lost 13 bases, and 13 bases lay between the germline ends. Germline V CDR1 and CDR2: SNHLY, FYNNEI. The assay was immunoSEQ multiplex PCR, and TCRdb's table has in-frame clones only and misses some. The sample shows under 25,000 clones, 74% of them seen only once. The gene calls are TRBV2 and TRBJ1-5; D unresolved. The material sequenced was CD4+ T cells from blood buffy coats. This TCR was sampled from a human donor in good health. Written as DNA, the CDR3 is TGTGCCAGCAGTGAAGCGCTACAGAGACTACAGCATTTT. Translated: CASSEALQRLQHF.